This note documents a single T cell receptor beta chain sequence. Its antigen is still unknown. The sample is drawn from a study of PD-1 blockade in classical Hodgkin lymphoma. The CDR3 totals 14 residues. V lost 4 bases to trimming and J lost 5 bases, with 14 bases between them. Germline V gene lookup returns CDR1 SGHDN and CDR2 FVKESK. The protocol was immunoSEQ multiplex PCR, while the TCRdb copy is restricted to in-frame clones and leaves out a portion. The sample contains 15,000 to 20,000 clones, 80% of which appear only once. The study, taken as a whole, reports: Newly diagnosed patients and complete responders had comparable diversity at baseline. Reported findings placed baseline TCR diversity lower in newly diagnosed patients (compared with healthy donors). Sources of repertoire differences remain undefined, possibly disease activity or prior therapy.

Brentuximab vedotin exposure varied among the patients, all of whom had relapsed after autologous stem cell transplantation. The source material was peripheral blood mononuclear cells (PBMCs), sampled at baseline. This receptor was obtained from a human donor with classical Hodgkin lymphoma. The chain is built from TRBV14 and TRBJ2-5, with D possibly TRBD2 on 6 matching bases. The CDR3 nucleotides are TGTGCCAGCAGCCCGGCCGGAGGGGTCGAGACCCAGTACTTC. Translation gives CASSPAGGVETQYF.